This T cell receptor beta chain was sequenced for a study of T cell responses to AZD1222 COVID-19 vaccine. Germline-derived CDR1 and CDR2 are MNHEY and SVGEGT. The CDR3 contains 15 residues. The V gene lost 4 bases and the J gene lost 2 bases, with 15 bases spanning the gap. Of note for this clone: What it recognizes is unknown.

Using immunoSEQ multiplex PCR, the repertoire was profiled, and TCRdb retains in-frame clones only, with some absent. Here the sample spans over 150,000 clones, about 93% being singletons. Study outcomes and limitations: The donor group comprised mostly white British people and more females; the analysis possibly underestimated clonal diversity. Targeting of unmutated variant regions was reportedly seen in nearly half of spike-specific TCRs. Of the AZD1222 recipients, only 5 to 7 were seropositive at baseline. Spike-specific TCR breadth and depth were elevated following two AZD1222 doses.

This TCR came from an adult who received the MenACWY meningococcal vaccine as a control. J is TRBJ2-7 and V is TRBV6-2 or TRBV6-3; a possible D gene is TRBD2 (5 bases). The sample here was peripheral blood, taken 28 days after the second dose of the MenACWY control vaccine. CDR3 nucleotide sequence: TGTGCCAGCAGTTCCCGTAGGGTGGGAGCCTACGAGCAGTACTTC. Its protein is CASSSRRVGAYEQYF.